This TCR beta chain was identified during a study of T cell repertoires in cytomegalovirus infection. Study at large: An indication of both CMV infection and matching HLA type came from public TCR beta signatures.

The CDR3 is made up of 15 amino acids. The J segment lost 1 base and the V segment lost 4 bases, leaving 5 bases of the junction unmatched. Germline V gene lookup returns CDR1 SGHRS and CDR2 YFSETQ. A remark on this clonotype: Its antigen is as yet unknown.

TCRdb reanalysed the reads using MiXCR and keeps one entry per CDR3 protein. The table shows around 430,000 distinct CDR3 sequences, with approximately 42% occurring only once. This TCR was sampled from a human donor in good health (CMV status not recorded). Some clones in this sample may be carry-over from other donors' samples. Sequenced here: cultured PBMCs, sampled from culture after CMV antigen stimulation. The chain is built from TRBV5-1 and TRBJ1-1, with TRBD1 matching over 9 bases. The CDR3 nucleotides are TGCGCCAGCAGCGTGACAGGGGGTGGGAACACTGAAGCTTTCTTT. Its protein product is CASSVTGGGNTEAFF. The full variable domain, its missing parts supplied by reference TRBV5-1 and TRBJ1-1, is KAGVTQTPRYLIKTRGQQVTLSCSPISGHRSVSWYQQTPGQGLQFLFEYFSETQRNKGNFPGRFSGRQFSNSRSEMNVSTLELGDSALYLCASSVTGGGNTEAFFGQGTRLTVV.